Shown below are 18 T cell receptor beta chains from a single sample sequenced in a study of T-cell reconstitution after alpha-beta-depleted transplantation in children. Unique molecular identifiers were used in preparing the TCRbeta library. A single record per CDR3 protein comes from TCRdb applying MiXCR to the PCR reads. The sample holds around 490,000 distinct CDR3 sequences, roughly 10% seen once. The material sequenced was PBMCs, mostly from graft donor cells, taken 180 days after TCRalphabeta/CD19-depleted stem cell transplant. Source of these receptors: a female patient aged 2-15 years who had a stem cell transplant for aplastic anemia, so the T cells may come from the graft donor.

V and J are TRBV15 and TRBJ2-1; 10 nucleotides line up with TRBD2. Germline lookup yields CDR1 LNHNV and CDR2 YYDKDF (reference sequence). J was trimmed by 4 bases and V by 0 bases; bases with no gene match: 9. CDR3 size: 18 residues. CDR3 residues: CATSRDSWVAGGYNEQFF. The CDR3 region has the DNA TGTGCCACCAGCAGAGATTCCTGGGTAGCGGGAGGATACAATGAGCAGTTCTTC.

This clonotype has a handful of counts. The rearrangement joins TRBV20-1 to TRBJ2-7; TRBD2 aligns across 10 bases. V lost 3 bases and J lost 2; bases outside the gene matches: 7. This CDR3 has 15 amino acids. CDR1 and CDR2 (germline): DFQATT, SNEGSKA (reference sequence). Here the CDR3 reads CSASIGLAETYEQYF. CDR3 bases: TGCAGTGCTAGTATCGGACTAGCGGAGACCTACGAGCAGTACTTC.

The chain uses TRBV20-1 and TRBJ1-2, with a tentative D call TRBD1 (5 bases). The CDR3 loop spans 12 amino acids. Germline loops: CDR1 DFQATT, CDR2 SNEGSKA (reference sequence). V was shortened by 4 bases and J by 8 bases, with 14 bases between the two germline ends. The CDR3 DNA reads as TGCAGTGCTACCGGGGGTCTATGGGGCTACACCTTC. Residues: CSATGGLWGYTF.

This clonotype was observed at least ten times. V usage is TRBV6-2 or TRBV6-3 and J usage is TRBJ2-5, with 8 bases lining up with TRBD1. Trimming took 5 bases from V and 4 from J; bases not matched to a gene: 6. Germline V lookup: CDR1 MNHEY, CDR2 SVGEGT. The CDR3 runs to 14 residues. CDR3 sequence (DNA): TGTGCCAGCAGTGGAGGGACAGGCCCAGAGACCCAGTACTTC. This gives the protein CASSGGTGPETQYF.

The sample holds a few counts of this clonotype. This chain connects TRBV7-2 to TRBJ2-2; tentative D call: TRBD2 (6 bases). The CDR3 length is 17 residues. The V end lost 2 bases, the J end lost 3 bases, and 16 bases lay between the germline ends. Germline assignment: CDR1 SGHTA and CDR2 FQGNSA. DNA for the CDR3: TGTGCCAGCAGCTTACGGGGGAGGATGTATGACACCGGGGAGCTGTTTTTT. Translating it yields CASSLRGRMYDTGELFF.

A few counts support this clonotype. This rearrangement joins TRBV4-3 to TRBJ2-1; TRBD2 matches 10 bases. The ends lost 0 bases at V and 4 bases at J; junction bases unmatched: 3. In germline, CDR1 is LGHNA, CDR2 YSLEER. This CDR3 has 16 amino acids. CDR3 amino acids: CASSQDGTSDYNEQFF. The CDR3 bases are TGCGCCAGCAGCCAAGATGGGACTAGCGATTACAATGAGCAGTTCTTC.

The chain joins TRBV10-2 to TRBJ2-1, with TRBD2 matching 9 bases. Germline lookup yields CDR1 WSHSY and CDR2 SAAADI. There are 15 residues in the CDR3. V lost 9 bases and J lost 7; bases outside the gene matches: 13. The CDR3 here is CASKILAGAVNEQFF. CDR3 in DNA: TGCGCCAGTAAGATATTAGCGGGAGCGGTAAATGAGCAGTTCTTC.

This clonotype turned up a few times. This sequence joins TRBV27 and TRBJ2-7; D is unresolved. Trimming pared 2 bases from V and 7 bases from J, leaving 6 bases between. Looked up from germline, CDR1 is MNHEY and CDR2 is SMNVEV (reference sequence). The CDR3 extends over 11 amino acids. CDR3 in DNA: TGTGCCAGCAGTTTAGGCCAGGAGCAGTACTTC. Translation: CASSLGQEQYF.

CDR3 in DNA: TGTGCCACCAGCAGAGATGTCACGGGGACAGGACGTTCCGAGCAGTACTTC. It codes for CATSRDVTGTGRSEQYF. This chain connects TRBV15 to TRBJ2-7, with 8 bases that match TRBD1. The CDR3 runs to 17 residues. Germline-derived CDR1 and CDR2 are LNHNV and YYDKDF (reference sequence). The trim removed 0 bases at V and 6 bases at J, leaving 13 bases unmatched.

V gene TRBV20-1 combines with J gene TRBJ2-6; D is ambiguous. Trimming cost V 3 bases and J 4 bases, with 7 bases left between them. CDR1 is DFQATT, CDR2 SNEGSKA, per germline (reference sequence). This CDR3 has 13 residues. The CDR3 region is CSARGSGANVLTF. CDR3 sequence (DNA): TGCAGTGCTAGGGGGTCCGGGGCCAACGTCCTGACTTTC.

The table lists this clonotype with a few counts. The chain couples TRBV15 to TRBJ2-5, with D uncertain. The V gene lost 1 base and the J gene lost 5 bases, with 8 bases spanning the gap. The germline V gene encodes CDR1 LNHNV and CDR2 YYDKDF (reference sequence). CDR3 size: 13 residues. The CDR3 reads CATSRGVRETQYF. Written as DNA, the CDR3 is TGTGCCACCAGCAGAGGGGTTAGGGAGACCCAGTACTTC.

Ten or more counts support this clonotype. The CDR3: CASSKSQVNTEAFF. The CDR3 DNA reads as TGTGCCAGCAGTAAATCACAGGTGAACACTGAAGCTTTCTTT. The rearrangement uses TRBV6-1 and TRBJ1-1; possible D gene TRBD1, 5 bases. CDR3 size: 14 residues. CDR1 is MNHNS and CDR2 is SASEGT in the germline V gene. With 5 bases removed from V and 0 bases from J, the gap between germline ends came to 10 bases.

This clonotype was counted between two and nine times. CDR3 sequence: CASSLDPGSYEQYV. Here the CDR3 DNA reads TGCGCCAGCAGCTTGGACCCAGGTTCCTACGAGCAGTACGTC. The chain employs TRBV5-1 and TRBJ2-7; D unclear. Germline-derived CDR1 and CDR2 are SGHRS and YFSETQ. The CDR3 consists of 14 residues. V lost 0 bases, J lost 1 base, and 8 bases lay in between.

This clonotype has at least ten counts. The chain joins TRBV18 to TRBJ2-1; TRBD2 agrees at 12 bases. This CDR3 comprises 15 residues. The germline gives CDR1 KGHSH, CDR2 LQKENI. V dropped 5 bases and J dropped 3; count of bases not matched to a gene: 2. DNA for the CDR3: TGTGCCAGCTCAACGGGACTAGCGGGCTACAATGAGCAGTTCTTC. Residues: CASSTGLAGYNEQFF.

The chain recombines TRBV12-3 or TRBV12-4 with TRBJ1-1; 9 bases are shared with TRBD1. The length of the CDR3 is 17 residues. The junction had 11 bases not matched to a gene; V was cut back by 6 bases and J by 0 bases. The chain's CDR3 is CASSPIYRGRVNTEAFF. CDR3 nucleotides: TGTGCCAGCAGCCCAATCTACAGGGGGCGGGTGAACACTGAAGCTTTCTTT.

This clonotype appeared a few times. The chain is built from TRBV7-9 and TRBJ2-7; 7 bases agree with TRBD1. Germline V gene sequence: CDR1 SEHNR, CDR2 FQNEAQ (reference sequence). This CDR3 has 14 amino acids. The CDR3 sequence: CASTGQRAAYEQYF. In nucleotides, the CDR3 is TGTGCTTCTACGGGACAGCGAGCTGCCTACGAGCAGTACTTC.

The rearrangement links TRBV5-1 to TRBJ2-4; 10 bases map to TRBD2. J was trimmed by 10 bases and V by 2 bases; bases with no gene match: 21. The germline V gene encodes CDR1 SGHRS and CDR2 YFSETQ. The length of the CDR3 is 19 residues. CDR3 bases: TGCGCCAGCAGCTTAGGAGCGGCGGATAGCGGGAGGCCCCTGCGGATTCAGTACTTC. It specifies CASSLGAADSGRPLRIQYF.

The rearrangement links TRBV7-9 to TRBJ2-3; D may be TRBD2 (5 bases). Germline values: CDR1 SEHNR, CDR2 FQNEAQ (reference sequence). CDR3 size: 15 residues. Trimming took 1 base from V and 6 from J, leaving 14 bases between them. This chain's CDR3 is CASSLGTVEADTQYF. The CDR3, as DNA: TGTGCCAGCAGCTTAGGGACTGTGGAGGCGGATACGCAGTATTTT.